A selection of T cell receptor beta chains follows, all from one sample in a study of PD-L1 blockade in urothelial cancer. Using immunoSEQ multiplex PCR, the repertoire was profiled, and TCRdb retains in-frame clones only, with some absent. The data show 44,000 or so clones, roughly four fifths seen once. The specimen comprised PBMCs, sampled around atezolizumab (anti-PD-L1) treatment. These receptors all come from a man between 65 and 79 years old with urothelial cancer. Both conserved end residues are part of each CDR3. A D gene is named only where the DNA matches it firmly. Clone size is given for some rows only: seen once, a few or many times, or a class if the clone is expanded.

D gene: TRBD2; clone size: .; J gene: TRBJ2-3; V gene: TRBV7-9; CDR3 protein: CASSVAGGADTQYF; CDR3 DNA: TGTGCCAGCAGCGTAGCGGGAGGTGCGGATACGCAGTATTTT
D gene: .; clone size: .; J gene: TRBJ2-7; V gene: TRBV10-3; CDR3 protein: CAISETGYEQYF; CDR3 DNA: TGTGCCATCAGTGAGACAGGATACGAGCAGTACTTC
D gene: TRBD1; clone size: .; J gene: TRBJ2-5; V gene: TRBV27; CDR3 protein: CASSLLRTGPNQETQYF; CDR3 DNA: TGTGCCAGCAGTTTATTGAGGACAGGGCCAAACCAAGAGACCCAGTACTTC
D gene: .; clone size: .; J gene: TRBJ1-6; V gene: TRBV5-1; CDR3 protein: CASSLVPGSSKSPLHF; CDR3 DNA: TGCGCCAGCAGCTTGGTCCCAGGGTCATCGAAATCACCCCTCCACTTT
D gene: .; clone size: .; J gene: TRBJ2-7; V gene: TRBV28; CDR3 protein: CAVQGSGSDADEQYF; CDR3 DNA: TGTGCCGTACAGGGTTCGGGTAGCGACGCCGACGAGCAGTACTTC
D gene: .; clone size: few; J gene: TRBJ1-2; V gene: TRBV4-1; CDR3 protein: CASSQANSGYTF; CDR3 DNA: TGCGCCAGCAGCCAAGCAAACAGCGGCTACACCTTC
D gene: .; clone size: .; J gene: TRBJ2-1; V gene: TRBV21-1; CDR3 protein: CASSKGLAGDNEQFF; CDR3 DNA: TGTGCCAGCAGCAAAGGACTAGCGGGAGACAATGAGCAGTTCTTC
D gene: .; clone size: .; J gene: TRBJ1-1; V gene: TRBV29-1; CDR3 protein: CSVEDRRAEAFF; CDR3 DNA: TGCAGCGTTGAAGATCGGAGGGCTGAAGCTTTCTTT
D gene: TRBD1; clone size: once; J gene: TRBJ1-2; V gene: TRBV4-2; CDR3 protein: CASSQDGTGTYGYTF; CDR3 DNA: TGTGCCAGCAGCCAAGATGGGACAGGGACCTATGGCTACACCTTC
D gene: .; clone size: once; J gene: TRBJ2-2; V gene: TRBV5-5; CDR3 protein: CASSFRWDTGELFF; CDR3 DNA: TGTGCCAGCAGCTTCAGGTGGGACACCGGGGAGCTGTTTTTT
D gene: TRBD2; clone size: few; J gene: TRBJ2-3; V gene: TRBV5-1; CDR3 protein: CASSLTSGSTDTQYF; CDR3 DNA: TGCGCCAGCAGCTTGACTAGCGGGAGTACAGATACGCAGTATTTT
D gene: .; clone size: .; J gene: TRBJ2-2; V gene: TRBV9; CDR3 protein: CASSVQGINTGELFF; CDR3 DNA: TGTGCCAGCAGCGTGCAGGGAATTAACACCGGGGAGCTGTTTTTT
D gene: .; clone size: .; J gene: TRBJ2-1; V gene: TRBV15; CDR3 protein: CATSRPGSRGYNEQFF; CDR3 DNA: TGTGCCACCAGCAGGCCAGGCTCCAGGGGCTACAATGAGCAGTTCTTC
D gene: .; clone size: few; J gene: TRBJ1-1; V gene: TRBV29-1; CDR3 protein: CSVEGGSAEAFF; CDR3 DNA: TGCAGCGTTGAAGGAGGGTCAGCTGAAGCTTTCTTT
D gene: .; clone size: .; J gene: TRBJ2-1; V gene: TRBV7-3; CDR3 protein: CASSLDSASYNEQFF; CDR3 DNA: TGTGCCAGCAGCTTAGACTCGGCCTCCTACAATGAGCAGTTCTTC
D gene: TRBD1; clone size: .; J gene: TRBJ2-7; V gene: TRBV27; CDR3 protein: CASSLRGTGPREQYF; CDR3 DNA: TGTGCCAGCAGTTTAAGGGGGACAGGGCCCCGCGAGCAGTACTTC
D gene: .; clone size: .; J gene: TRBJ1-1; V gene: TRBV5-1; CDR3 protein: CASSLRGDTEAFF; CDR3 DNA: TGCGCCAGCAGCTTGCGGGGGGACACTGAAGCTTTCTTT
D gene: TRBD2; clone size: .; J gene: TRBJ2-3; V gene: TRBV28; CDR3 protein: CASSLGLAGVDTQYF; CDR3 DNA: TGTGCCAGCAGTTTAGGACTAGCGGGGGTAGATACGCAGTATTTT
D gene: .; clone size: .; J gene: TRBJ1-1; V gene: TRBV28; CDR3 protein: CASSLPGISPGTEAFF; CDR3 DNA: TGTGCCAGCAGTTTACCCGGGATATCCCCGGGCACTGAAGCTTTCTTT
D gene: .; clone size: .; J gene: TRBJ1-5; V gene: TRBV7-8; CDR3 protein: CASSRLGGGNQPQHF; CDR3 DNA: TGTGCCAGCAGCCGCCTAGGGGGAGGCAATCAGCCCCAGCATTTT
D gene: TRBD1; clone size: .; J gene: TRBJ1-2; V gene: TRBV10-3; CDR3 protein: CAISESGDRGQYTF; CDR3 DNA: TGTGCCATCAGTGAGTCGGGTGACAGGGGGCAATACACCTTC
D gene: TRBD1; clone size: once; J gene: TRBJ1-2; V gene: TRBV30; CDR3 protein: CAWSSRDRDYGYTF; CDR3 DNA: TGTGCCTGGAGTTCTCGGGACAGGGACTATGGCTACACCTTC
D gene: .; clone size: .; J gene: TRBJ2-2; V gene: TRBV15; CDR3 protein: CATSRDSRLGELFF; CDR3 DNA: TGTGCCACCAGCAGAGACAGCAGGTTAGGGGAGCTGTTTTTT
D gene: TRBD1; clone size: once; J gene: TRBJ1-3; V gene: TRBV10-3; CDR3 protein: CAISDPMDREHGNTIYF; CDR3 DNA: TGTGCCATCAGTGATCCTATGGACAGGGAACACGGAAACACCATATATTTT
D gene: TRBD1; clone size: .; J gene: TRBJ2-1; V gene: TRBV7-2; CDR3 protein: CASSSGTGYHNEQFF; CDR3 DNA: TGTGCCAGCAGCTCCGGGACAGGGTACCACAATGAGCAGTTCTTC
D gene: .; clone size: once; J gene: TRBJ2-1; V gene: TRBV4-2; CDR3 protein: CASSHARPGLTPIEQFF; CDR3 DNA: TGTGCCAGCAGCCATGCTCGGCCGGGACTTACACCCATTGAGCAGTTCTTC
D gene: TRBD1; clone size: .; J gene: TRBJ2-2; V gene: TRBV5-1; CDR3 protein: CASISRPGGAGTGELFF; CDR3 DNA: TGCGCCAGCATCTCGAGACCAGGGGGCGCCGGCACCGGGGAGCTGTTTTTT
D gene: TRBD1; clone size: .; J gene: TRBJ1-1; V gene: TRBV7-3; CDR3 protein: CASRGQPNTEAFF; CDR3 DNA: TGTGCCAGCAGGGGACAGCCGAACACTGAAGCTTTCTTT
D gene: .; clone size: .; J gene: TRBJ1-2; V gene: TRBV10-3; CDR3 protein: CAISESRGTNYGYTF; CDR3 DNA: TGTGCCATCAGTGAGTCGCGAGGAACCAACTATGGCTACACCTTC